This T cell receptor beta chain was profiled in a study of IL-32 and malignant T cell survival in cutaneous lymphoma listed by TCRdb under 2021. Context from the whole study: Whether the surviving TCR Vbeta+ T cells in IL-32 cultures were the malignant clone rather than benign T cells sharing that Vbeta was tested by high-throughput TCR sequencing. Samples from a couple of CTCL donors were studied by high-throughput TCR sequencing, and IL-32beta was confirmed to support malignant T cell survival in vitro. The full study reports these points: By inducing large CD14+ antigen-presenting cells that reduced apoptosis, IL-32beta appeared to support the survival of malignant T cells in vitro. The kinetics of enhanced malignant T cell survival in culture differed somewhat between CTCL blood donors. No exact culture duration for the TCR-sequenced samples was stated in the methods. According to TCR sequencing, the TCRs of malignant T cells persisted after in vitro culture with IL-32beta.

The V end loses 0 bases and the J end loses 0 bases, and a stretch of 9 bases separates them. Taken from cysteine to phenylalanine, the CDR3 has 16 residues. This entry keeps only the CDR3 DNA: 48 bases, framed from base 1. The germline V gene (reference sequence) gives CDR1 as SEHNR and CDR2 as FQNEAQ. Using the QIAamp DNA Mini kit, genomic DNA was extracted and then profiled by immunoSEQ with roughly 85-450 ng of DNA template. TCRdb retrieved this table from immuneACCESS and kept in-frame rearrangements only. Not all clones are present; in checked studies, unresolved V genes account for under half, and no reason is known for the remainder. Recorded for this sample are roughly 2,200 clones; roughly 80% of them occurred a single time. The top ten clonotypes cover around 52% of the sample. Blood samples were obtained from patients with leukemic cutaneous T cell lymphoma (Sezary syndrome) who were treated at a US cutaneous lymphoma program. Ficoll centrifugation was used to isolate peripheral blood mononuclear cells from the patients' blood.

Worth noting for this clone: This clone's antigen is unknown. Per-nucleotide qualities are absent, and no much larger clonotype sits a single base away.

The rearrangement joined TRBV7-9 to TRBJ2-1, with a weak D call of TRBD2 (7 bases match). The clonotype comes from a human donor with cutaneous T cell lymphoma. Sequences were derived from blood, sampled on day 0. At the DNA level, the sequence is TGTGCCAGCAGCTTAGCGGGGGGGCCCTCCTACAATGAGCAGTTCTTC. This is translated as CASSLAGGPSYNEQFF.